This T cell receptor beta chain stems from a study of T cell responses to AZD1222 COVID-19 vaccine. Study-level findings and limits: Repertoire sampling happened only post peak T cell response. Among the donors, most were white British and more were female, and clonal diversity was possibly underestimated. CD4 TCRs linked to vaccination spanned spike, dominating at 160-218 and 743-854.

This CDR3 has 13 residues. Trimming took off 0 bases at V and 6 bases at J, with 9 bases between the two ends. CDR1 and CDR2 from the germline V gene are SGHTS and YDEGEE. Method: immunoSEQ multiplex PCR; TCRdb's copy keeps in-frame clones and lacks some. The sample shows about 97,000 clones, about 90% of them seen only once. To note about this clone: Its matching antigen is unknown.

J is TRBJ1-2 and V is TRBV5-8, with D perhaps TRBD1 (5 bases). This TCR was sampled from an adult in good health. Sequences were derived from peripheral blood, sampled on day 0 of AZD1222 vaccination. This chain's CDR3 is CASSLEGSDGYTF. CDR3 nucleotides: TGTGCCAGCAGCTTGGAGGGGTCCGATGGCTACACCTTC.